Listed below are T cell receptor beta chains from one sample, sequenced in a study of blood T cell repertoires in COVID-19. Only in-frame clones appear in the TCRdb table, and some are missing; sequencing was by immunoSEQ multiplex PCR. The table has roughly 170,000 clones, approximately 87% seen once; the top ten hold around an eighth. The material sequenced was peripheral blood. The receptors were sampled from a woman aged 70 to 79 with COVID-19, enrolled during active disease. The CDR3 runs from the conserved cysteine through the conserved F or W. A D gene is named only where the DNA matches it firmly. The size entry is marked missing in some rows and otherwise reads once, few, many or a size class.

NA	NA	TRBV7-9	TRBJ2-7	TGTGCCAGCAGCTTAGGTGTCGGCTCCTACGAGCAGTACTTC	CASSLGVGSYEQYF
TRBD2	NA	TRBV5-4	TRBJ2-7	TGTGCCAGCAGCGACGGACTAGCGGGAGCGGTAGAGCAGTACTTC	CASSDGLAGAVEQYF
TRBD1	once	TRBV28	TRBJ1-1	TGTGCCAGCAGTGAGACAGGGGGACGTACGAACACTGAAGCTTTCTTT	CASSETGGRTNTEAFF
NA	NA	TRBV7-6	TRBJ1-4	TGTGCCAGCAGCTTACAGGCAGCAACTAATGAAAAACTGTTTTTT	CASSLQAATNEKLFF
TRBD2	NA	TRBV5-1	TRBJ2-5	TGCGCCAGCAGCTTGTCGGCTAGCGGGATTGAGACCCAGTACTTC	CASSLSASGIETQYF
TRBD2	NA	TRBV2	TRBJ2-5	TGTGCCAGCAGTGAAGCCTCGACTAGCGGGAGTGGGGCCAGCCAAGAGACCCAGTACTTC	CASSEASTSGSGASQETQYF
TRBD2	NA	TRBV4-2	TRBJ2-3	TGTGCCAGCAGCCAAGACGCGTCGGCGGGAGGGCCAAAAGATACGCAGTATTTT	CASSQDASAGGPKDTQYF
TRBD1	NA	TRBV24-1	TRBJ1-2	TGTGCCACCAGTGGTAGACAGGGGTTACCTCGGAGTGGTGATGGCTACACCTTC	CATSGRQGLPRSGDGYTF
NA	NA	TRBV19	TRBJ2-7	TGTGCCAGTAGGGTACGTAGCGAGGGCTACGAGCAGTACTTC	CASRVRSEGYEQYF
NA	NA	TRBV6-6	TRBJ1-3	TGTGCCAGCAGTCCTCCCGATGGACAGTTAAGCTCTGGAAACACCATATATTTT	CASSPPDGQLSSGNTIYF
NA	NA	TRBV9	TRBJ2-3	TGTGCCAGCAGCGTAGTGGCTGGTTCGCAGTATTTT	CASSVVAGSQYF
NA	once	TRBV5-1	TRBJ2-3	TGCGCCAGCAGCTTGCGCGGTGCTAGCACAGATACGCAGTATTTT	CASSLRGASTDTQYF
NA	NA	TRBV5-1	TRBJ2-1	TGCGCCAGCAGCTTGGGTACGACTTACAATGAGCAGTTCTTC	CASSLGTTYNEQFF
NA	NA	TRBV10-3	TRBJ1-6	TGTGCCACCAAACCCACGACAGTAAATTCACCCCTCCACTTT	CATKPTTVNSPLHF
NA	NA	TRBV11-3	TRBJ1-1	TGTGCCAGCAGCTTCCGGACAATTGAAGCTTTCTTT	CASSFRTIEAFF
NA	NA	TRBV9	TRBJ1-1	TGTGCCAGCACCCCCCTCGGCTTAGGAGGTTTTATGAACACTGAAGCTTTCTTT	CASTPLGLGGFMNTEAFF
TRBD2	NA	TRBV7-9	TRBJ2-7	TGTGCCAGCAGCTCGATAGCGGGAGAAGGGGAGTACGAGCAGTACTTC	CASSSIAGEGEYEQYF
NA	NA	TRBV11-3	TRBJ1-2	TGTGCCAGCAGTAGGGAGGGGTCTCGCGGCTACACCTTC	CASSREGSRGYTF
TRBD1	NA	TRBV29-1	TRBJ2-2	TGCAGCGTGGGACAGGGTGTGGGGGGAGCGAACACCGGGGAGCTGTTTTTT	CSVGQGVGGANTGELFF
NA	NA	TRBV11-1	TRBJ2-3	TGTGCCAGCAGCTTAGACGACTTCAGTGGGACAGATACGCAGTATTTT	CASSLDDFSGTDTQYF
NA	NA	TRBV7-9	TRBJ1-1	TGTGCCAGCAGCTTATCAGGCAACACTGAAGCTTTCTTT	CASSLSGNTEAFF
NA	NA	TRBV5-6	TRBJ1-5	TGTGCCAGCAGCTTGGGTCGTCAGGGAAGGATTCAGCCCCAGCATTTT	CASSLGRQGRIQPQHF
NA	NA	TRBV7-9	TRBJ1-2	TGTGCCAGCAGCCGGAACACCGGGACAAGAGCTAACTATGGCTACACCTTC	CASSRNTGTRANYGYTF
NA	NA	TRBV5-1	TRBJ1-2	TGCGCCAGCAGCTCAATCGGACAGCGCTATGGCTACACCTTC	CASSSIGQRYGYTF
NA	NA	TRBV12-5	TRBJ2-7	TGTGCTAGTGGCGCCGGGGGTACAAGCTCCTACGAGCAGTACTTC	CASGAGGTSSYEQYF
NA	NA	TRBV18	TRBJ2-2	TGTGCCAGCTCTAGAACCGGGGAGCTGTTTTTT	CASSRTGELFF
NA	NA	TRBV5-6	TRBJ1-2	TGTGCCAGCAGCTTGGGTCAGGCGGGCTATGGCTACACCTTC	CASSLGQAGYGYTF